The 6 T cell receptor beta chains listed next were all sequenced from one sample in a study of blood T cell repertoires in COVID-19. Profiled with immunoSEQ multiplex PCR; TCRdb holds only in-frame clones, not every one. Found here are about 32,000 clones, over 85% of them singletons; the top ten hold roughly 1%. The sequenced material came from peripheral blood. These receptors all come from a male donor with active COVID-19.

This chain joins TRBV4-1 and TRBJ2-6, with D uncertain. The CDR3 consists of 18 residues. Trimming removed 1 base at V and 1 base at J, with 14 bases between. CDR1 is MGHRA, CDR2 YSYEKL, per germline. In DNA form, the CDR3 reads TGCGCCAGCAGCCAAGTAGTGCAGGTTCGGTCTGGGGCCAACGTCCTGACTTTC. It yields the protein CASSQVVQVRSGANVLTF.

The chain carries TRBV2 and TRBJ1-2; D not certain. The CDR3 is 13 residues long. Trimming took off 5 bases at V and 5 bases at J, with 12 bases between the two ends. Germline V gives CDR1 SNHLY, CDR2 FYNNEI. The DNA of the CDR3 is TGTGCCAGCAGTCCGACTCGGGTATATGGCTACACCTTC. Its translation is CASSPTRVYGYTF. The full variable domain, with the rest looked up from reference TRBV2 and TRBJ1-2, is EPEVTQTPSHQVTQMGQEVILRCVPISNHLYFYWYRQILGQKVEFLVSFYNNEISEKSEIFDDQFSVERPDGSNFTLKIRSTKLEDSAMYFCASSPTRVYGYTFGSGTRLTVV.

The V call is TRBV5-1, the J call TRBJ1-1; D is possibly TRBD1 (5 bases). This CDR3 spans 15 amino acids. Germline V lookup: CDR1 SGHRS, CDR2 YFSETQ. V lost 0 bases and J 1 base, leaving 10 bases between the germline ends. CDR3 sequence reads: CASSLGHRRNTEAFF. In DNA form, the CDR3 reads TGCGCCAGCAGCTTGGGTCACAGGAGGAACACTGAAGCTTTCTTT.

The V call is TRBV2, the J call TRBJ2-3; maybe TRBD2 (5 bases). V lost 3 bases to trimming and J lost 6 bases, with 16 bases between them. The CDR3 spans 15 residues. Germline-derived CDR1 and CDR2 are SNHLY and FYNNEI. The CDR3 DNA reads as TGTGCCAGCAGTGAGGATCTAGCCCTAGTGGATACGCAGTATTTT. Encoded protein: CASSEDLALVDTQYF.

CDR3 sequence: CASSYSGGVGNEQFF. The CDR3 region has the DNA TGCGCCAGCAGCTATAGCGGGGGGGTAGGAAATGAGCAGTTCTTC. J is TRBJ2-1 and V is TRBV5-1; 11 positions agree with TRBD2. The CDR3 loop spans 15 amino acids. Germline V gene data show CDR1 as SGHRS and CDR2 as YFSETQ. After removal of 3 bases from V and 7 bases from J, the junction contained 6 bases not matched to a gene.

The J gene is TRBJ2-7, the V gene TRBV9; no reliable D call. From germline, CDR1 is SGDLS and CDR2 YYNGEE. V was pared by 4 bases and J by 5 bases, with 10 bases between. The CDR3 runs 12 residues. The CDR3 DNA follows: TGTGCCAGCAGCCCCCCTAGTGACGAGCAGTACTTC. Protein: CASSPPSDEQYF.